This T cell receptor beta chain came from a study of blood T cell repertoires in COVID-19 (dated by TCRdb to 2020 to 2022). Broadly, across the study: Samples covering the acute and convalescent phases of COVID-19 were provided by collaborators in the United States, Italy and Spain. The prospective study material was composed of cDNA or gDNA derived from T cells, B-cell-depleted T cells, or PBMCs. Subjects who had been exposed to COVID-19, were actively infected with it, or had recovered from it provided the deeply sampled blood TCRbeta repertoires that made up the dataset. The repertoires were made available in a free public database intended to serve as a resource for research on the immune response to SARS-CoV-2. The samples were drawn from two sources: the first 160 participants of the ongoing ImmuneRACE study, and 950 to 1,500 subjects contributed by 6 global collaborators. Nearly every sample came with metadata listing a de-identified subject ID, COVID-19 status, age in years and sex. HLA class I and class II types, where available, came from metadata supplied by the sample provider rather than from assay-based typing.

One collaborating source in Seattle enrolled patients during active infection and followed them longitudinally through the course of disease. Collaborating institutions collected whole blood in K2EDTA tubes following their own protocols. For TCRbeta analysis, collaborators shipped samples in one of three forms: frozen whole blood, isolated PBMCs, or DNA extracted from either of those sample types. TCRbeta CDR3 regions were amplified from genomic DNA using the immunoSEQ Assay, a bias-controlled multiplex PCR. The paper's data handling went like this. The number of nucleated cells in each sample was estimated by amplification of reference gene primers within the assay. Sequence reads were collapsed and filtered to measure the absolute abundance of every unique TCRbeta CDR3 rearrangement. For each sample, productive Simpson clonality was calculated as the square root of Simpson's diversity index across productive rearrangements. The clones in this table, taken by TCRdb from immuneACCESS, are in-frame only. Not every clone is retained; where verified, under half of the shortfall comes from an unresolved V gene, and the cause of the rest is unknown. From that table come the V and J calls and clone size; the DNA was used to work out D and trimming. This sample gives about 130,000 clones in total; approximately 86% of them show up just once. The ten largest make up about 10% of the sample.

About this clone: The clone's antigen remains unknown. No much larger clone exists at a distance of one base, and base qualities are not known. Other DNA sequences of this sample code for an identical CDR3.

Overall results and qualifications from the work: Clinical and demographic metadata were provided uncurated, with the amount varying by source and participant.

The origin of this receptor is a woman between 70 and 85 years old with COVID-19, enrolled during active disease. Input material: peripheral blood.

The DNA is TGTGCCAGCAGCTTAGCGGGATCGGGGGGCGCAGATACGCAGTATTTT. It is translated as CASSLAGSGGADTQYF. The chain couples TRBV7-2 to TRBJ2-3, and the D gene may be TRBD2, 7 bases matching. The CDR3 measures 16 amino acids from cysteine to phenylalanine. Only the CDR3 DNA is retained, 48 bases long and in frame from the first base. The germline V gene specifies SGHTA as CDR1 and FQGNSA as CDR2. The V and J ends are trimmed by 0 bases and 4 bases, leaving 14 bases between them.